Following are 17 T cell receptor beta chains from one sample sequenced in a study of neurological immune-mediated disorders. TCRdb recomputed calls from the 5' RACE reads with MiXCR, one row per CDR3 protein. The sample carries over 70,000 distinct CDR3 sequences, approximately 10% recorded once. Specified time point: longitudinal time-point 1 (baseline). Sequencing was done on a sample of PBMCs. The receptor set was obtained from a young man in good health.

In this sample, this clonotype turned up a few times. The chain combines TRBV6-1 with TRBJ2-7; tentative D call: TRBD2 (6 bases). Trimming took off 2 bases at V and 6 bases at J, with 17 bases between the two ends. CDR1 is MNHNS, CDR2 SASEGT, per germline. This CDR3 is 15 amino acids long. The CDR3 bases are TGTGCCAGCAGTGAATTAGGGAGGTATGGTGGCGAGCAGTACTTC. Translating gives CASSELGRYGGEQYF.

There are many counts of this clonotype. For the CDR3, the DNA is TGTGCCAGCAGCTTTTCTAGCGGGATGAGCACAGATACGCAGTATTTT. Encoded protein: CASSFSSGMSTDTQYF. The chain recombines TRBV7-6 with TRBJ2-3; the match to TRBD2 covers 9 bases. CDR1 is SGHVS and CDR2 is FNYEAQ in the germline V gene. V lost 3 bases to trimming and J lost 0 bases; unmatched junction nucleotides: 4. The CDR3 spans 16 residues.

The CDR3 protein is CATHPGPYSNQPQHF. The CDR3 nucleotides read TGTGCCACCCACCCCGGTCCTTATAGCAATCAGCCCCAGCATTTT. This chain joins TRBV27 and TRBJ1-5; D gene unclear. This CDR3 has 15 residues. Germline values: CDR1 MNHEY, CDR2 SMNVEV (reference sequence). The V end was cut by 10 bases, the J end by 0 bases, with 16 bases between.

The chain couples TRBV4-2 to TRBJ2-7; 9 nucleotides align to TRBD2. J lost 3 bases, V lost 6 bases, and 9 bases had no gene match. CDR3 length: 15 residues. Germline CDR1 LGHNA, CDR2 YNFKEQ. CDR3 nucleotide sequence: TGTGCCAGCAGTCTTAGACCAGCGGGAGGCTACGAGCAGTACTTC. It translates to CASSLRPAGGYEQYF.

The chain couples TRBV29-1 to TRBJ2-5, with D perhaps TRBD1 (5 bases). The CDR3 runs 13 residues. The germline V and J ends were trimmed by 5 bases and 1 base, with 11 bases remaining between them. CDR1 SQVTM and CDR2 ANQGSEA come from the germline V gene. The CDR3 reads CSVLTGSQETQYF. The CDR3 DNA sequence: TGCAGCGTTCTTACAGGCAGCCAAGAGACCCAGTACTTC.

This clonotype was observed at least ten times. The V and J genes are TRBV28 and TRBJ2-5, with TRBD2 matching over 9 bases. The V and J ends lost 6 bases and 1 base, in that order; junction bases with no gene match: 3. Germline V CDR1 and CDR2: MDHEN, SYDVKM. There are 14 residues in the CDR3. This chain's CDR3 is CASRPTSGQETQYF. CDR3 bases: TGTGCCAGCAGACCGACTAGCGGCCAAGAGACCCAGTACTTC.

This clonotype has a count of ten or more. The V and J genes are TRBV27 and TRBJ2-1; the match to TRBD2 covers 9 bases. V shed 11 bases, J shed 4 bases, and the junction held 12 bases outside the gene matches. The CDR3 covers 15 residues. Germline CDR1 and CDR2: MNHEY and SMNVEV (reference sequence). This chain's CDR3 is CAGRGGAGGYNEQFF. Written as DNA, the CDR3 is TGTGCCGGCCGAGGGGGAGCGGGGGGATACAATGAGCAGTTCTTC.

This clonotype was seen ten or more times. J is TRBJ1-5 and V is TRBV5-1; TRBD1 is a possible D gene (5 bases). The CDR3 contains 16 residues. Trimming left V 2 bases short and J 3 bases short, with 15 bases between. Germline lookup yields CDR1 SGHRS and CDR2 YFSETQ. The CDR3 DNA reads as TGCGCCAGCAGCTTAGGGGCAGGGACGGACAATCAGCCCCAGCATTTT. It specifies CASSLGAGTDNQPQHF. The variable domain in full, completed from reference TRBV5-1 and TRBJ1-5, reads KAGVTQTPRYLIKTRGQQVTLSCSPISGHRSVSWYQQTPGQGLQFLFEYFSETQRNKGNFPGRFSGRQFSNSRSEMNVSTLELGDSALYLCASSLGAGTDNQPQHFGDGTRLSIL.

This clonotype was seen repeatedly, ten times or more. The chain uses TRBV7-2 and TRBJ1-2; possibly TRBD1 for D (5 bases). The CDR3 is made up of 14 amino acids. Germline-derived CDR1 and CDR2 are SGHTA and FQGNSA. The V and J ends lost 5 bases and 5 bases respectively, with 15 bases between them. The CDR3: CASSPTVFGYGYTF. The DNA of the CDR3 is TGTGCCAGCAGCCCGACAGTCTTTGGATATGGCTACACCTTC.

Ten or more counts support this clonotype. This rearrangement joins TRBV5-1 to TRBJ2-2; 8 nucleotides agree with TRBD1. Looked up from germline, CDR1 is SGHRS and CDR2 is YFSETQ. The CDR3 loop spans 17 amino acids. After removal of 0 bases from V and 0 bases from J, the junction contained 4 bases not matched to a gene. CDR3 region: CASSLVGTGPNTGELFF. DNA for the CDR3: TGCGCCAGCAGCTTGGTTGGGACAGGCCCGAACACCGGGGAGCTGTTTTTT. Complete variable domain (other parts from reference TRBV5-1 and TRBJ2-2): KAGVTQTPRYLIKTRGQQVTLSCSPISGHRSVSWYQQTPGQGLQFLFEYFSETQRNKGNFPGRFSGRQFSNSRSEMNVSTLELGDSALYLCASSLVGTGPNTGELFFGEGSRLTVL.

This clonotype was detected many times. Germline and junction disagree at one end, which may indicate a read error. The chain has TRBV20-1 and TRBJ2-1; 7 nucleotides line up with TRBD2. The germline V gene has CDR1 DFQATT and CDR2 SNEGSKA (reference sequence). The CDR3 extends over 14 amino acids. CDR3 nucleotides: TGCAGTGCCAGAGGCCTGGGAGGGTTGAATGAGCAGTTCTTC. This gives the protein CSARGLGGLNEQFF.

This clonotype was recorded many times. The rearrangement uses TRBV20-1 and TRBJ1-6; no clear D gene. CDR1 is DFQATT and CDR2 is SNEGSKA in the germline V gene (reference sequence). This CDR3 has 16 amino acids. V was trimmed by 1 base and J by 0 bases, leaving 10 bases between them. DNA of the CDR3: TGCAGTGCTAGAGGAACATTTAACTCCTATAATTCACCCCTCCACTTT. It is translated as CSARGTFNSYNSPLHF.

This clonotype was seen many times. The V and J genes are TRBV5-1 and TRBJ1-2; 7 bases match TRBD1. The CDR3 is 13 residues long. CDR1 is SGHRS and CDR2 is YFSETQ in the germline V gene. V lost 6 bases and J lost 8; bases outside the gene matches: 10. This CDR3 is CASNPTGPDGYTF. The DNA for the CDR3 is TGCGCCAGCAACCCGACAGGGCCGGACGGCTACACCTTC.

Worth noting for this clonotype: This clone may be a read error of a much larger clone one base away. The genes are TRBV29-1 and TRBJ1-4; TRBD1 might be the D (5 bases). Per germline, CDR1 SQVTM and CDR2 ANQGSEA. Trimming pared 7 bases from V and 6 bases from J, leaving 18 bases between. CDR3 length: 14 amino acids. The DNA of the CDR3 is TGCAGCGGGGGGAGGACATGGAAGGATGAAAAACTGTTTTTT. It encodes CSGGRTWKDEKLFF. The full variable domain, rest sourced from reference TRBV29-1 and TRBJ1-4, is SAVISQKPSRDICQRGTSLTIQCQVDSQVTMMFWYRQQPGQSLTLIATANQGSEATYESGFVIDKFPISRPNLTFSTLTVSNMSPEDSSIYLCSGGRTWKDEKLFFGSGTQLSVL.

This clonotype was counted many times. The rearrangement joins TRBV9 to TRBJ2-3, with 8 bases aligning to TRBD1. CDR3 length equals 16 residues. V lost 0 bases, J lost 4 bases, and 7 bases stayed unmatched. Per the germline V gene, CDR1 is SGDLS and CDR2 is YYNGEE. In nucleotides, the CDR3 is TGTGCCAGCAGCGTAGAGGCACAGGGGGACGCAGATACGCAGTATTTT. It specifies CASSVEAQGDADTQYF.

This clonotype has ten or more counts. The DNA of the CDR3 is TGTGCCAGCAGCCAGGAATACATCAGGGGGCGAAATGGCTACACCTTC. Encoded protein: CASSQEYIRGRNGYTF. V usage is TRBV3-1 and J usage is TRBJ1-2, with 8 bases that match TRBD1. The CDR3 has 16 amino acids. J lost 6 bases, V lost 3 bases, and 12 bases had no gene match. CDR1 and CDR2 from the germline V gene are LGHDT and YNNKEL (reference sequence).

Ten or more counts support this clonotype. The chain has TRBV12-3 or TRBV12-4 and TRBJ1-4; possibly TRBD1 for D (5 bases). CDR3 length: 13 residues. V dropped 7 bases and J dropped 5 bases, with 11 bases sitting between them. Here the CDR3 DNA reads TGTGCCAGCACGGGGGACCAAAATGAAAAACTGTTTTTT. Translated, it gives CASTGDQNEKLFF.